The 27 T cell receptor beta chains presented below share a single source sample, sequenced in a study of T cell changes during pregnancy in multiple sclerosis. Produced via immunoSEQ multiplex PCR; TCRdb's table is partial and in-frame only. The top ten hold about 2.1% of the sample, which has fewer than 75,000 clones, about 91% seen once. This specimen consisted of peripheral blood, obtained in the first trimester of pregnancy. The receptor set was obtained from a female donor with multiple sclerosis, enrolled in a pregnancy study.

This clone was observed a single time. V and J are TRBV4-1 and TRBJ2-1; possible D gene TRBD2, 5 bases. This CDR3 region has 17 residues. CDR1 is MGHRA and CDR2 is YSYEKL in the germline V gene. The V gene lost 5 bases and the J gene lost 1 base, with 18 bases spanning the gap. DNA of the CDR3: TGCGCCAGCAGCGTCCCCCGGGCTAGCCCATCCTACAATGAGCAGTTCTTC. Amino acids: CASSVPRASPSYNEQFF.

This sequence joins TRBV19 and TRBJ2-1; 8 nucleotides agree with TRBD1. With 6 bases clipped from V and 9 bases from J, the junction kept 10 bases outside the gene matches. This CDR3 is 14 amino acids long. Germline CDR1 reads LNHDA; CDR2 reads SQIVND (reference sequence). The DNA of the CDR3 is TGTGCCAGTAGCCCAGGGGGCCGCCGGGGTGAGCAGTTCTTC. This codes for CASSPGGRRGEQFF. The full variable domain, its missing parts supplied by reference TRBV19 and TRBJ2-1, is DGGITQSPKYLFRKEGQNVTLSCEQNLNHDAMYWYRQDPGQGLRLIYYSQIVNDFQKGDIAEGYSVSREKKESFPLTVTSAQKNPTAFYLCASSPGGRRGEQFFGPGTRLTVL.

For the CDR3, the DNA is TGTGCCTGGGTACTAGCGGGGGGGCCCCATGAGCAGTTCTTC. This translates into CAWVLAGGPHEQFF. The chain recombines TRBV30 with TRBJ2-1, with TRBD2 matching over 13 bases. The CDR3 consists of 14 residues. CDR1 and CDR2 (germline): GTSNPN, SVGIG (reference sequence). J lost 8 bases, V lost 5 bases, and 6 bases had no gene match. Drawing the rest from reference TRBV30 and TRBJ2-1, the complete variable domain is SQTIHQWPATLVQPVGSPLSLECTVEGTSNPNLYWYRQAAGRGLQLLFYSVGIGQISSEVPQNLSASRPQDRQFILSSKKLLLSDSGFYLCAWVLAGGPHEQFFGPGTRLTVL.

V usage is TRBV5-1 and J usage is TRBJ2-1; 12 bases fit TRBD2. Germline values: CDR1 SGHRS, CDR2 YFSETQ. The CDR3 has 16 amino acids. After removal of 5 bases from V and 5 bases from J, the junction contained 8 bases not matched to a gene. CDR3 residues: CASSRVLAGGDNEQFF. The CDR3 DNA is TGCGCCAGCAGTCGGGTACTAGCGGGGGGCGACAATGAGCAGTTCTTC.

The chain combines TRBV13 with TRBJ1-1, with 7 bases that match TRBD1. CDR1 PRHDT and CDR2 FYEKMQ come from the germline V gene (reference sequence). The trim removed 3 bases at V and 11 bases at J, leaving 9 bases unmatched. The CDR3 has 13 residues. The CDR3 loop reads CASSLTGISWAFF. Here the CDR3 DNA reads TGTGCCAGCAGCTTGACAGGGATTTCCTGGGCTTTCTTT.

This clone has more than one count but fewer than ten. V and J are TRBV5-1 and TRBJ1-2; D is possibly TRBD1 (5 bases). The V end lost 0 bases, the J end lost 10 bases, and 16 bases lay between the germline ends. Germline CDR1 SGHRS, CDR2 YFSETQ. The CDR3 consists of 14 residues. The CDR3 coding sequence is TGCGCCAGCAGCTTGGCCCTCGGCCAAGGGGACTACACCTTC. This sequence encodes CASSLALGQGDYTF.

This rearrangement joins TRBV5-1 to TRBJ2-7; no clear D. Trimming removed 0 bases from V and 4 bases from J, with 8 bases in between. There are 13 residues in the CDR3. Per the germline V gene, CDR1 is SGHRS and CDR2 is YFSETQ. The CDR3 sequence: CASSLDFLYEQYF. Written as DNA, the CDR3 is TGCGCCAGCAGCTTGGATTTCTTATACGAGCAGTACTTC.

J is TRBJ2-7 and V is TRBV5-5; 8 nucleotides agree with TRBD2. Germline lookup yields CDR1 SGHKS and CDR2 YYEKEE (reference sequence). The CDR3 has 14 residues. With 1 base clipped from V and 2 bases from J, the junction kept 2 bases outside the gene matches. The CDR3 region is CASSLKREPYEQYF. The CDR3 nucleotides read TGTGCCAGCAGCTTGAAGCGGGAGCCCTACGAGCAGTACTTC. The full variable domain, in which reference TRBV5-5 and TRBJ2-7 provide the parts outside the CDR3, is DAGVTQSPTHLIKTRGQQVTLRCSPISGHKSVSWYQQVLGQGPQFIFQYYEKEERGRGNFPDRFSARQFPNYSSELNVNALLLGDSALYLCASSLKREPYEQYFGPGTRLTVT.

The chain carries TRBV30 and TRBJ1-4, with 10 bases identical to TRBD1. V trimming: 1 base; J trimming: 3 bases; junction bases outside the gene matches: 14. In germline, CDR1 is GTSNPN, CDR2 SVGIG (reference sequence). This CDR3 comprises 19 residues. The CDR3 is CAWSDLRQGARISNEKLFF. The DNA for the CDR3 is TGTGCCTGGAGTGACCTCAGACAGGGGGCGCGTATTTCTAATGAAAAACTGTTTTTT.

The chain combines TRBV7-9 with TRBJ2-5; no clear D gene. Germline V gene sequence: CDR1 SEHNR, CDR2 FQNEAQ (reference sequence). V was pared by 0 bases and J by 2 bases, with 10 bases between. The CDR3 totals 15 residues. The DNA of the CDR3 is TGTGCCAGCAGCTTAGCCGGTGCGGAGCAAGAGACCCAGTACTTC. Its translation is CASSLAGAEQETQYF.

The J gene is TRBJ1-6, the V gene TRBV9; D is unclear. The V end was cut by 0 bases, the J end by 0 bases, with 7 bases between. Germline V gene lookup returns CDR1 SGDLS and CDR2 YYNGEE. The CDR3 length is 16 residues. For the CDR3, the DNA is TGTGCCAGCAGCGTAGACTTAAGCTCCTATAATTCACCCCTCCACTTT. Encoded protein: CASSVDLSSYNSPLHF.

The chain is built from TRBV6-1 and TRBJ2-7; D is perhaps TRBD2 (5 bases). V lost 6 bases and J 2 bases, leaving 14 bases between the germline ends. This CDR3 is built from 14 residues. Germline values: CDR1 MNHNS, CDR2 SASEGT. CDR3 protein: CASRLSGTTYEQYF. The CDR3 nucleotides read TGTGCCAGCAGGCTGAGCGGTACGACCTACGAGCAGTACTTC.

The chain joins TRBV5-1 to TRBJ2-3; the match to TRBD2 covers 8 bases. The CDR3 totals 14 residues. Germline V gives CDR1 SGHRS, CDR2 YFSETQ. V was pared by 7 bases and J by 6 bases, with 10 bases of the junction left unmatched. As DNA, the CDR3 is TGCGCCAGCTCGGGAGGGAGGGAAAGGGATACGCAGTATTTT. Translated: CASSGGRERDTQYF.

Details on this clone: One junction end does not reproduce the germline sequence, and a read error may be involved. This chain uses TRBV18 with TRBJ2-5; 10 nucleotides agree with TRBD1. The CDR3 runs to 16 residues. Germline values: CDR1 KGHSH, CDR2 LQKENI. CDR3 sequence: CASSPPGTGDQGTQYF. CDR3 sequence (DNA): TGTGCCAGCTCACCCCCCGGGACAGGGGACCAAGGGACCCAGTACTTC.

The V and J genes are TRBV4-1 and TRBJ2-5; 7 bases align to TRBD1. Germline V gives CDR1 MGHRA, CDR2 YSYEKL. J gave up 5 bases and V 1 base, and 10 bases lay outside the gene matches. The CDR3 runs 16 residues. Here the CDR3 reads CASSQGVLGGSETQYF. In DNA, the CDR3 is TGCGCCAGCAGCCAAGGGGTTTTAGGGGGCAGTGAGACCCAGTACTTC.

The CDR3 DNA follows: TGTGCCAGTAGCGAAACCGGGACAGGGTGGCAGCCCCAGCATTTT. The encoded protein is CASSETGTGWQPQHF. The chain joins TRBV19 to TRBJ1-5; 9 bases line up with TRBD1. CDR1 and CDR2 from the germline V gene are LNHDA and SQIVND (reference sequence). Losses at the gene ends were 6 bases for V and 7 bases for J; bases not matched to a gene: 10. This CDR3 has 15 amino acids.

CDR3 region: CASSEPGDEKLFF. CDR3 DNA sequence: TGTGCCAGCAGTGAACCGGGGGATGAAAAACTGTTTTTT. This chain connects TRBV25-1 to TRBJ1-4; maybe TRBD1 (5 bases). The CDR3 covers 13 residues. Trimming took 2 bases from V and 6 from J, leaving 7 bases between them. Germline V gene data show CDR1 as MGHDK and CDR2 as SYGVNS.

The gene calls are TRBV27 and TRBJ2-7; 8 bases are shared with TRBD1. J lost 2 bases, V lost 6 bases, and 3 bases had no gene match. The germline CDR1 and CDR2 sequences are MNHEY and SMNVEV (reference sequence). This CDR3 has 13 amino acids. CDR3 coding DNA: TGTGCCAGCAGCGGACAGGGTCCCTACGAGCAGTACTTC. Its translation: CASSGQGPYEQYF.

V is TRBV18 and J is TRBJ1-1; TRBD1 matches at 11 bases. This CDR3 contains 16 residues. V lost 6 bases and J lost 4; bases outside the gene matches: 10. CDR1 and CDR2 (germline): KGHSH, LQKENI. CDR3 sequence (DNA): TGTGCCAGCTCGCTCGGACAGGGGGCGAGAGGCACTGAAGCTTTCTTT. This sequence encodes CASSLGQGARGTEAFF.

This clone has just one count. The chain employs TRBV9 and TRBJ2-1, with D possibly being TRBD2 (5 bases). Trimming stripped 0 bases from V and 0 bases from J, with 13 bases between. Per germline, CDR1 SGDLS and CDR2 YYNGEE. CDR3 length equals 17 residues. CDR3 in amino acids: CASSVVGSASSYNEQFF. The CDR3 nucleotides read TGTGCCAGCAGCGTAGTCGGTAGCGCGAGCTCCTACAATGAGCAGTTCTTC.

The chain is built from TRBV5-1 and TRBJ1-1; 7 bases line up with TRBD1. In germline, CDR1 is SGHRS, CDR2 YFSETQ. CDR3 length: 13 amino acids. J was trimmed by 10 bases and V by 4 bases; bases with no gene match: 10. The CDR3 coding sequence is TGCGCCAGCAGCCAACCGGGACGACAGGGAGCTTTCTTT. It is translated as CASSQPGRQGAFF. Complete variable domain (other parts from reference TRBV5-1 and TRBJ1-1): KAGVTQTPRYLIKTRGQQVTLSCSPISGHRSVSWYQQTPGQGLQFLFEYFSETQRNKGNFPGRFSGRQFSNSRSEMNVSTLELGDSALYLCASSQPGRQGAFFGQGTRLTVV.

CDR3 amino acids: CASSSAFTLHGTPDGYTF. The CDR3 DNA is TGTGCCAGCAGCTCGGCCTTCACTCTACACGGGACACCTGATGGCTACACCTTC. The V gene is TRBV7-9, the J gene TRBJ1-2, with D perhaps TRBD1 (6 bases). From germline, CDR1 is SEHNR and CDR2 FQNEAQ (reference sequence). Trimming cost V 4 bases and J 6 bases, with 27 bases left between them. The CDR3 consists of 18 residues.

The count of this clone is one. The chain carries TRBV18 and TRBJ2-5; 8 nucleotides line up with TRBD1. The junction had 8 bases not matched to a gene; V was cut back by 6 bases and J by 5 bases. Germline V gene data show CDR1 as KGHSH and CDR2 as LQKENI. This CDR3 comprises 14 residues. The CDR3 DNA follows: TGTGCCAGCTCCCCCGGGACAGGCTGGGAGACCCAGTACTTC. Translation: CASSPGTGWETQYF.

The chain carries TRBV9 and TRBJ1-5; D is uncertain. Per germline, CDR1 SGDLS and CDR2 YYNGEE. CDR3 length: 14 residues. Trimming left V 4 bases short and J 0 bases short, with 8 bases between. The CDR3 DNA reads TGTGCCAGCAGCCCGCAGTCTAGCAATCAGCCCCAGCATTTT. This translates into CASSPQSSNQPQHF.

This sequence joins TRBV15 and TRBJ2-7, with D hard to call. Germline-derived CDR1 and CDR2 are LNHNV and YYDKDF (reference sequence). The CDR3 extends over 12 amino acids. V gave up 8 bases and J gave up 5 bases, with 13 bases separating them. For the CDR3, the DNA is TGTGCCACCGGCGACCTGGAGAACGAGCAGTACTTC. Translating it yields CATGDLENEQYF.

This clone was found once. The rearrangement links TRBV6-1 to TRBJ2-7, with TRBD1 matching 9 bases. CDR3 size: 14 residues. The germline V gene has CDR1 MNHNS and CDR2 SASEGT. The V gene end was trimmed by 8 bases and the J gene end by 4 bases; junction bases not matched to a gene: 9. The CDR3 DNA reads TGTGCCAGCTCGCTGGGACAGGGCTTATACGAGCAGTACTTC. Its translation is CASSLGQGLYEQYF.

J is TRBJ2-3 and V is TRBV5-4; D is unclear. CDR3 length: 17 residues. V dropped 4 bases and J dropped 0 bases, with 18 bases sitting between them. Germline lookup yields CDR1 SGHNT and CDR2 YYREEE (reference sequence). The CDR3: CASSPPPGAASTDTQYF. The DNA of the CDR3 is TGTGCCAGCAGCCCCCCCCCTGGCGCGGCTAGCACAGATACGCAGTATTTT. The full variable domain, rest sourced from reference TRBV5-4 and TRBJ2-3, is ETGVTQSPTHLIKTRGQQVTLRCSSQSGHNTVSWYQQALGQGPQFIFQYYREEENGRGNFPPRFSGLQFPNYSSELNVNALELDDSALYLCASSPPPGAASTDTQYFGPGTRLTVL.